In this sample, the clone carrying this T cell receptor beta chain turned up a few times. What it binds is not known. Looked up from germline, CDR1 is MDHEN and CDR2 is SYDVKM. This CDR3 has 11 residues. The V and J ends lost 2 bases and 6 bases respectively, with 4 bases between them. Libraries of TCR beta came from quantitative 5'-RACE with molecular barcodes. MiXCR, run by TCRdb on the 5' RACE reads, gives a single entry per CDR3 protein. The sample lists a few hundred thousand distinct CDR3 sequences, 8% occurring once. The record originates from a study of CD8 T cells in ankylosing spondylitis. Findings and caveats of the study: Reactive arthritis synovial fluid and blood previously showed some of these motif variants. Typical of ankylosing spondylitis blood, it appeared, was a TCR beta motif of eight highly homologous variants. Disease-linked clones bore a CD8+ phenotype, appearing relatively rarely in peripheral blood. Significant enrichment of disease-linked clones was reported in matched ankylosing spondylitis synovial fluid.

Sequenced material: blood, either unsorted or a sorted T cell fraction (not recorded which). V is TRBV28 and J is TRBJ1-1; D ambiguous. The sequence was obtained from a male donor with ankylosing spondylitis. This chain's CDR3 is CASSLGAEAFF. The CDR3 coding sequence is TGTGCCAGCAGTTTAGGCGCTGAAGCTTTCTTT.